This TCR beta chain was sequenced for a study of blood T cell repertoires in COVID-19. Study summary: Sources were T cells, B-cell-depleted T cells, or PBMCs; the material itself was cDNA or gDNA.

Individuals aged 18 to 89 years were recruited from 24 US areas. The protocol was immunoSEQ multiplex PCR, while the TCRdb copy is restricted to in-frame clones and leaves out a portion. The sample has roughly 430,000 clones, around 90% seen once. This receptor was identified in a woman aged 40 to 49 with acute COVID-19. The sequenced material came from PBMCs or T cells enriched from blood (not recorded which).

The CDR3 spells CAWSLTEAYGYTF. The CDR3 nucleotides are TGTGCCTGGAGTTTGACAGAGGCCTATGGCTACACCTTC. The chain employs TRBV30 and TRBJ1-2, with D tentatively TRBD1 (5 bases). Trimming pared 2 bases from V and 4 bases from J, leaving 11 bases between. The CDR3 runs to 13 residues. The germline gives CDR1 GTSNPN, CDR2 SVGIG (reference sequence).